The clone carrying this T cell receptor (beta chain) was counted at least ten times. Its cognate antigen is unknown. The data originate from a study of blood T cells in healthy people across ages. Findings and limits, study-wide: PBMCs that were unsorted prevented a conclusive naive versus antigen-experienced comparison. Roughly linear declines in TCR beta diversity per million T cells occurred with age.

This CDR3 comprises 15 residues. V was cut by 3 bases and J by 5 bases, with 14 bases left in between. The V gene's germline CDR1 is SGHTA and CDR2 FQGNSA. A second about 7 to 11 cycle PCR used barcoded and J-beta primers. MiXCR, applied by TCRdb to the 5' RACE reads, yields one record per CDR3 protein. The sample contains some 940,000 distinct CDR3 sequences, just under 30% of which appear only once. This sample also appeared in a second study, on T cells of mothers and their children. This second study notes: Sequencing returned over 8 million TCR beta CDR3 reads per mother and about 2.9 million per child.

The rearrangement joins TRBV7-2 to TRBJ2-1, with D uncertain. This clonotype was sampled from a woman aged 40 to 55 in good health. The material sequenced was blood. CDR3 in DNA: TGTGCCAGCAGCTTCCCGTTCCAACCCAACAATGAGCAGTTCTTC. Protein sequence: CASSFPFQPNNEQFF.